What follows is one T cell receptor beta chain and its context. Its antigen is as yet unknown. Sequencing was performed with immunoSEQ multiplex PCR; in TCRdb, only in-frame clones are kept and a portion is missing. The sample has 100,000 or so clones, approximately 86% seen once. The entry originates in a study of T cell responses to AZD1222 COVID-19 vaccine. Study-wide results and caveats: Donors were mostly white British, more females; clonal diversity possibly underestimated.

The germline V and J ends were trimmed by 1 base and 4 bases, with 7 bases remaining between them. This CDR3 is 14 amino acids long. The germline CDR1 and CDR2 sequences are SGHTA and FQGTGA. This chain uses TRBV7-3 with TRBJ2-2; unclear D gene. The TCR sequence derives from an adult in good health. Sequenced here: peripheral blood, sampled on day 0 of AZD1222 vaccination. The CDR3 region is CASSLMGSTGELFF. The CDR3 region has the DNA TGTGCCAGCAGCTTAATGGGCAGCACCGGGGAGCTGTTTTTT.